Listed below are T cell receptor beta chains from one sample, sequenced in a study of T cell repertoires in ileal Crohn's disease. Clones were sequenced by immunoSEQ multiplex PCR, and TCRdb holds only the in-frame ones, with some missing. The sample includes some 15,000 clones, about three quarters of them seen just once. Material: ileal tissue. The receptors shown here come from an adult with Crohn's disease. The CDR3 runs from the conserved cysteine through the conserved F or W. The order of the fields is clone size, V gene, J gene, D gene, CDR3 DNA, CDR3 protein. The D gene is left open where the match is weak. Clone size, where shown, is once, few, many, or a class for clones that have expanded.

>few|TRBV7-9|TRBJ1-1|-
TGTGCCAGCAGCCGTGGCGCCAGGCGGACTGAAGCTTTCTTT
CASSRGARRTEAFF
>once|TRBV15|TRBJ1-5|-
TGTGCCACCAGCAGAATGGAAGGGGCAAGGCAGCCCCAGCATTTT
CATSRMEGARQPQHF
>-|TRBV10-1|TRBJ2-3|TRBD2
TGCGCCAGCTCAGCGCTAGCGGTCACAGATACGCAGTATTTT
CASSALAVTDTQYF
>-|TRBV6-6|TRBJ2-5|-
TGTGCCAGCAGTGACAGCCAAGAGACCCAGTACTTC
CASSDSQETQYF
>-|TRBV6-5|TRBJ2-1|TRBD1
TGTGCCAGCAGTTACCTAGGGGGCGGTGAGCAGTTCTTC
CASSYLGGGEQFF
>-|TRBV9|TRBJ1-4|-
TGTGCCAGCAGCGTAGATGGTTCAACTAATGAAAAACTGTTTTTT
CASSVDGSTNEKLFF
>-|TRBV29-1|TRBJ2-1|TRBD2
TGCAGCGCTCCGAGGGCTAGCGGTTACAATGAGCAGTTCTTC
CSAPRASGYNEQFF
>-|TRBV4-3|TRBJ2-1|TRBD2
TGCGCCAGCAGCCAGGCTACTAGCGGATGGGGCAATGAGCAGTTCTTC
CASSQATSGWGNEQFF
>-|TRBV30|TRBJ1-3|-
TGTGCCTGGATAAAGGGGGAGGCCCGCTCTGGAAACACCATATATTTT
CAWIKGEARSGNTIYF
>-|TRBV7-2|TRBJ2-1|TRBD2
TGTGCCAGCAGCTTAGATGGCGGGAGTGCCTACAATGAGCAGTTCTTC
CASSLDGGSAYNEQFF
>-|TRBV2|TRBJ1-5|-
TGTGCCAGCAGGCCGCCAGGGTTAAGCAATCAGCCCCAGCATTTT
CASRPPGLSNQPQHF
>-|TRBV10-3|TRBJ1-1|TRBD1
TGTGCCTCCGGGGCGGACAGGAGGGACACTGAAGCTTTCTTT
CASGADRRDTEAFF
>-|TRBV6-1|TRBJ1-5|TRBD1
TGTGCCAGTTGGGATGGACAGGGATGGAATCAGCCCCAGCATTTT
CASWDGQGWNQPQHF
>-|TRBV5-4|TRBJ2-2|-
TGTGCCAGCAGCCTTACTACGGCCGGGGAGCTGTTTTTT
CASSLTTAGELFF
>once|TRBV10-3|TRBJ2-2|-
TGTGCCATCAGTGATCACTACACCGGGGAGCTGTTTTTT
CAISDHYTGELFF
>-|TRBV7-3|TRBJ2-1|-
TGTGCCAGCAGCTTAACGGGGGGAAGATACAATGAGCAGTTCTTC
CASSLTGGRYNEQFF
>-|TRBV19|TRBJ2-5|TRBD1
TGTGCCAGTAGTGCCAGGACAGGGGGCAGGGAGACCCAGTACTTC
CASSARTGGRETQYF
>once|TRBV6-1|TRBJ1-1|-
TGTGCCAGCAAGAAAGGGACTGAAGCTTTCTTT
CASKKGTEAFF
>few|TRBV28|TRBJ2-7|-
TGTGCCAGCACCCCTTTTTCCGACGGCGGCTACTACGAGCAGTACTTC
CASTPFSDGGYYEQYF
>-|TRBV5-1|TRBJ2-3|TRBD2
TGCGCCAGCAGTATCCGCGGGGGAGCGACAGATACGCAGTATTTT
CASSIRGGATDTQYF
>-|TRBV5-6|TRBJ1-2|TRBD1
TGTGCCAGCAACCGCGGGCCAGGGGACAGTAACTATGGCTACACCTTC
CASNRGPGDSNYGYTF
>-|TRBV5-1|TRBJ2-2|-
TGCGCCAGCAGCTTAGTCCCCGCTGGGGGCCTTAACACCGGGGAGCTGTTTTTT
CASSLVPAGGLNTGELFF
>-|TRBV27|TRBJ1-4|-
TGTGCCAGCAGTCCCGCGGACAGATTAGGTGAAAAACTGTTTTTT
CASSPADRLGEKLFF
>-|TRBV5-1|TRBJ1-2|TRBD1
TGCGCCAGCAGCTTCGGGACAGGGTATGGCTACACCTTC
CASSFGTGYGYTF
>-|TRBV5-1|TRBJ1-1|TRBD1
TGCGCCAGCAGCCCGGGACAGGGGGGCTTTTTTAGCACTGAAGCTTTCTTT
CASSPGQGGFFSTEAFF
>once|TRBV6-5|TRBJ2-5|-
TGTGCCAGCAGTTACAATATGGAGACCCAGTACTTC
CASSYNMETQYF
>-|TRBV5-1|TRBJ2-2|TRBD2
TGCGCCAGCAGCCCGGGAGGCCTAGCGAACACCGGGGAGCTGTTTTTT
CASSPGGLANTGELFF
>-|TRBV5-1|TRBJ2-3|TRBD1
TGCGCCAGCAGCTCCCGGGACAGGGCCACAGATACGCAGTATTTT
CASSSRDRATDTQYF
>-|TRBV5-6|TRBJ2-5|-
TGTGCCAGCAGCTTGGCCGGGTTAGAGACCCAGTACTTC
CASSLAGLETQYF
>few|TRBV19|TRBJ2-3|-
TGTGCCAGTAGTGCACAGGGAGAAGATACGCAGTATTTT
CASSAQGEDTQYF
>few|TRBV10-3|TRBJ1-2|-
TGTGCCATCAGTGAGGCGATTTCCTATGGCTACACCTTC
CAISEAISYGYTF